The 11 T cell receptor beta chains listed next were all sequenced from one sample in a study of cytomegalovirus exposure and HLA in healthy donors (dated by TCRdb to about 2017). Library generation was performed with the immunoSEQ multiplex PCR assay. For the multiplex PCR, a mixture combining 60 forward primers for TCR Vbeta segments and 13 reverse primers for TCR Jbeta segments was used. This is the immuneACCESS table as TCRdb keeps it, with only in-frame sequences that have V and J called. A part of the clones is gone; compared with another copy, unresolved V genes explain less than half, and the rest is unexplained. This sample gives hundreds of thousands of clones in total; roughly 80% of them show up just once. The top ten hold 0.22% of the sample. Material for sequencing was PBMCs. These receptors were collected from a girl aged 2-15 years in good health and CMV-seronegative.

The chain combines TRBV7-9 with TRBJ2-3, with D tentatively TRBD2 (5 bases). This CDR3 has 15 residues. V was pared by 6 bases and J by 0 bases, with 13 bases between. CDR1 SEHNR and CDR2 FQNEAQ come from the germline V gene (reference sequence). The DNA of the CDR3 is TGTGCCAGCAGTCTGGGCAGGACTAGCACAGATACGCAGTATTTT. It yields the protein CASSLGRTSTDTQYF.

This clone was seen more than once but under ten times. This chain uses TRBV5-1 with TRBJ1-1; 9 bases align to TRBD1. The CDR3 contains 15 residues. Germline CDR1 reads SGHRS; CDR2 reads YFSETQ. Trimming removed 3 bases from V and 1 base from J; junction bases left unmatched: 4. CDR3 nucleotides: TGCGCCAGCAGCTCGCTGGGACAGGGGAACACTGAAGCTTTCTTT. Translating it yields CASSSLGQGNTEAFF.

The V call is TRBV6-6, the J call TRBJ1-2; 7 nucleotides match TRBD1. Losses at the gene ends were 6 bases for V and 6 bases for J; bases not matched to a gene: 13. Germline assignment: CDR1 MNHNY and CDR2 SVGAGI (reference sequence). This CDR3 region has 15 residues. CDR3 residues: CASSFGTVDNDGYTF. CDR3 nucleotides: TGTGCCAGCAGCTTCGGGACAGTAGACAACGATGGCTACACCTTC.

The chain couples TRBV6-5 to TRBJ2-6, with D unresolved. Trimming left V 0 bases short and J 4 bases short, with 4 bases between. The CDR3 covers 14 residues. Germline V gene lookup returns CDR1 MNHEY and CDR2 SVGAGI. CDR3 sequence reads: CASSYSVGANVLTF. As DNA, the CDR3 is TGTGCCAGCAGTTACTCCGTCGGGGCCAACGTCCTGACTTTC.

The V and J genes are TRBV7-9 and TRBJ1-4; D unresolved. Germline V gene sequence: CDR1 SEHNR, CDR2 FQNEAQ (reference sequence). This CDR3 has 16 amino acids. V was trimmed by 3 bases and J by 4 bases, leaving 15 bases between them. The CDR3 is CASSFSRNIYNEKLFF. CDR3 DNA sequence: TGTGCCAGCAGCTTCTCAAGAAATATCTATAATGAAAAACTGTTTTTT.

The V call is TRBV13, the J call TRBJ2-1; 11 nucleotides align to TRBD2. Germline V CDR1 and CDR2: PRHDT, FYEKMQ (reference sequence). After removal of 5 bases from V and 5 bases from J, the junction contained 5 bases not matched to a gene. The CDR3 length is 15 residues. This chain's CDR3 is CASSRTSGWNNEQFF. For the CDR3, the DNA is TGTGCCAGCAGCAGGACTAGCGGGTGGAACAATGAGCAGTTCTTC.

V gene TRBV29-1 combines with J gene TRBJ2-5, with D perhaps matching TRBD2 (5 bases). Germline CDR1 SQVTM, CDR2 ANQGSEA. V lost 3 bases, J lost 3 bases, and 5 bases lay in between. CDR3 length equals 11 residues. The CDR3 region is CSVEEEETQYF. The CDR3 nucleotides read TGCAGCGTTGAGGAGGAAGAGACCCAGTACTTC.

The J gene is TRBJ2-1, the V gene TRBV6-1, with D perhaps matching TRBD1 (6 bases). The V end was cut by 6 bases, the J end by 7 bases, with 16 bases between. The length of the CDR3 is 14 residues. Germline-derived CDR1 and CDR2 are MNHNS and SASEGT. The chain's CDR3 is CASRKQGVGNEQFF. The CDR3 region has the DNA TGTGCCAGCAGGAAACAGGGAGTAGGTAATGAGCAGTTCTTC.

V gene TRBV4-1 combines with J gene TRBJ1-1, with a weak D call TRBD1 (5 bases). Germline CDR1 is MGHRA and CDR2 is YSYEKL. This CDR3 comprises 14 residues. Trimming removed 3 bases from V and 3 bases from J, with 11 bases in between. The CDR3 region has the DNA TGCGCCAGCAGCCAGGGGGGAGTGGACACTGAAGCTTTCTTT. Protein product: CASSQGGVDTEAFF.

V gene TRBV7-2 combines with J gene TRBJ1-2, with D maybe TRBD1 (6 bases). V was cut by 5 bases and J by 2 bases, with 12 bases left in between. The CDR3 totals 14 residues. From germline, CDR1 is SGHTA and CDR2 FQGNSA. The CDR3 DNA is TGTGCCAGCAGCCGACGACAGGCAAACTATGGCTACACCTTC. It specifies CASSRRQANYGYTF.

A note on this clone: At one end, the junction sequence differs from germline, possibly due to a read error. V and J are TRBV19 and TRBJ1-1; 9 bases agree with TRBD1. This CDR3 contains 14 residues. Germline values: CDR1 LNHDA, CDR2 SQIVND (reference sequence). The CDR3 loop reads CASSAPGTGSLTTF. The CDR3 coding sequence is TGTGCCAGTAGTGCTCCCGGGACAGGGTCCTTAACAACCTTT.